This TCR beta chain originates from a study of blood T cell repertoires in COVID-19. This clone was seen just once. The CDR3 loop spans 13 amino acids. The V end was cut by 1 base, the J end by 5 bases, with 8 bases between. The germline V gene encodes CDR1 SGHDT and CDR2 YYEEEE. TCRdb's copy holds only in-frame clones and misses some; the assay was immunoSEQ multiplex PCR. Of hundreds of thousands of clones in the sample, about 91% were seen once. The chain combines TRBV5-6 with TRBJ2-3, with D uncertain. The TCR was taken from a woman aged 50 to 60 with COVID-19, enrolled during active disease. The sample taken for sequencing was peripheral blood. The CDR3 is CASSLSPLDTQYF. DNA for the CDR3: TGTGCCAGCAGCTTGTCCCCCTTAGATACGCAGTATTTT.